The clone carrying this T cell receptor (beta chain) came up many times. Its matching antigen is unknown. These data come from a study of T cells after yellow fever vaccination. Regarding the study as a whole: On re-exposure, the response was weaker but peaked faster, at day 5 versus 15. Detected again after the booster were most primary-vaccination clones, at 96% CD4 and approximately 90% CD8. The study noted that FACS-sorted repertoires could contain abundant clonotypes contaminating from the bulk population.

TCRdb itself ran the 5' RACE reads through MiXCR, one entry per CDR3 protein. Seen here are 140,000 to 150,000 distinct CDR3 sequences, under 8% observed once, and the top ten hold approximately 0.67%. This sequence was found in a man aged 30 to 45 who received the YFV17D yellow fever vaccine. Sample: CD4+ T cells sorted from PBMCs, taken 10 days after the yellow fever booster vaccination.

The CDR3 here is CASSPQASASYEQYF. For the CDR3, the DNA is TGTGCCAGCAGCCCCCAGGCTAGCGCCTCCTACGAGCAGTACTTC. This rearrangement joins TRBV9 to TRBJ2-7; a possible D gene is TRBD2 (6 bases). This CDR3 region has 15 residues. Germline CDR1 and CDR2: SGDLS and YYNGEE. V gave up 4 bases and J gave up 0 bases, with 14 bases separating them.